Described below is a single T cell receptor beta chain sequence and its context. Sequencing was performed with immunoSEQ multiplex PCR; in TCRdb, only in-frame clones are kept and a portion is missing. The sample includes about 140,000 clones, 88% seen only once; the top ten take around 9%. This specimen comes from a study of control samples from healthy donors and cancer patients. The sample comprised blood. The source of this sequence is a woman in her thirties in good health.

The CDR3: CSASGGGYYGYTF. The CDR3, as DNA: TGCAGTGCTAGTGGCGGCGGATACTATGGCTACACCTTC. The chain couples TRBV20-1 to TRBJ1-2, with unresolved D. Looked up from germline, CDR1 is DFQATT and CDR2 is SNEGSKA (reference sequence). The CDR3 contains 13 residues. The ends were cut back, 3 bases at V and 3 bases at J, with 11 bases in the middle.